Below are 6 T cell receptor beta chains sequenced from a single sample in a study of shared clonotypes between healthy human individuals (dated by TCRdb to 2020 to 2022). Libraries were prepared through the immunoSEQ multiplex PCR assay. This is the immuneACCESS table as TCRdb keeps it, with only in-frame sequences that have V and J called. A part of the clones is gone; compared with another copy, unresolved V genes explain less than half, and the rest is unexplained. The sample table records more than 600,000 clones; about 90% of these occur just once. About 24% of the sample comes from the top ten. CD8 naive samples were CD45RO-negative cells positively selected for CCR7, giving a CD45RA+CCR7+ population that excluded TemRA cells. The sequenced material came from naive CD8+ T cells sorted from blood. Reading the label with the study, this specimen's cell subset or site is: CD45RA+CCR7+. The receptors originated from a man between 25 and 39 years old in good health.

The chain uses TRBV27 and TRBJ2-1; TRBD2 matches 7 bases. Germline V gene lookup returns CDR1 MNHEY and CDR2 SMNVEV (reference sequence). This CDR3 is 16 amino acids long. Germline trimming cut 3 bases from V and 6 bases from J; bases unmatched to any gene: 11. The CDR3: CASSFSAGITTNEQFF. DNA of the CDR3: TGTGCCAGCAGTTTTTCAGCGGGAATTACTACCAATGAGCAGTTCTTC.

The genes are TRBV7-8 and TRBJ2-3, with 7 bases identical to TRBD1. Germline V gene data show CDR1 as SGHVS and CDR2 as FQNEAQ. The CDR3 covers 13 residues. Unmatched junction bases numbered 8, after V lost 5 bases and J lost 9 bases. DNA for the CDR3: TGTGCCAGCAGCCTAGGGGGCGTTATGACGCAGTATTTT. Its translation is CASSLGGVMTQYF.

This clone occurred a few times. The chain is built from TRBV2 and TRBJ2-7, with 10 nucleotides matching TRBD2. This CDR3 spans 15 amino acids. Germline values: CDR1 SNHLY, CDR2 FYNNEI. Germline trimming cut 4 bases from V and 3 bases from J; bases unmatched to any gene: 6. The CDR3 protein is CASSGASGSVYEQYF. The CDR3 nucleotides read TGTGCCAGCAGTGGGGCTAGCGGGAGCGTCTACGAGCAGTACTTC.

The chain is built from TRBV27 and TRBJ1-2; TRBD1 aligns across 7 bases. The germline gives CDR1 MNHEY, CDR2 SMNVEV (reference sequence). Unmatched junction bases numbered 5, after V lost 3 bases and J lost 7 bases. This CDR3 contains 13 residues. The DNA for the CDR3 is TGTGCCAGCAGTTTCGACAGGGCCGCTGGCTACACCTTC. It specifies CASSFDRAAGYTF.

V gene TRBV30 combines with J gene TRBJ2-7; D gene unclear. Per the germline V gene, CDR1 is GTSNPN and CDR2 is SVGIG (reference sequence). The CDR3 covers 16 residues. The germline V and J ends were trimmed by 0 bases and 4 bases, with 19 bases remaining between them. CDR3 DNA sequence: TGTGCCTGGAGTGTACGTAAGGATCTTCTTCCGTACGAGCAGTACTTC. Encoded protein: CAWSVRKDLLPYEQYF.

The chain joins TRBV4-3 to TRBJ2-7; 7 nucleotides line up with TRBD2. The germline gives CDR1 LGHNA, CDR2 YSLEER. The CDR3 runs 15 residues. The J segment lost 6 bases and the V segment lost 1 base, leaving 9 bases of the junction unmatched. In nucleotides, the CDR3 is TGCGCCAGCAGCCAAGTAGCGGGTAAATCGCGCGAGCAGTACTTC. Its protein is CASSQVAGKSREQYF.